A few counts support the clone carrying this T cell receptor beta chain. The CDR3 covers 15 residues. V trimming: 3 bases; J trimming: 6 bases; junction bases outside the gene matches: 8. Germline V gives CDR1 LNHDA, CDR2 SQIVND (reference sequence). The table came from immunoSEQ multiplex PCR; TCRdb's copy has only in-frame clones and leaves some out. Of 180,000 or so clones listed, more than 70% are singletons. These data are taken from a study of blood T cell repertoires in COVID-19. The overall study: Acute and convalescent COVID-19 specimens originated in the United States, Italy and Spain. Nucleic acid was either cDNA or gDNA, and it came from T cells, B-cell-depleted T cells, or PBMCs.

Participants reported their clinical history, and cohort assignment relied on those reports. The sequence derives from a man aged 40-55 years with acute COVID-19. The gene calls are TRBV19 and TRBJ1-5; 7 nucleotides line up with TRBD1. Sequencing was done on a sample of PBMCs or T cells enriched from blood (not recorded which). The CDR3 protein is CASSISKGGVQPQHF. The CDR3 DNA follows: TGTGCCAGTAGTATTAGTAAAGGGGGCGTTCAGCCCCAGCATTTT.